Following are 17 T cell receptor beta chains from one sample sequenced in a study of CD8 T cells in ankylosing spondylitis. General observations from the study: There was a TCR beta motif, made of several highly homologous variants, that appeared characteristic of ankylosing spondylitis blood.

No antigen has been assigned to these receptors. A single record per CDR3 protein comes from TCRdb applying MiXCR to the 5' RACE reads. The table includes approximately 500,000 distinct CDR3 sequences, approximately 11% detected once. The sample taken for sequencing was blood, either unsorted or a sorted T cell fraction (not recorded which). These receptors were obtained from a male donor with ankylosing spondylitis.

This clonotype has more than one count but fewer than ten. The chain has TRBV7-6 and TRBJ1-5, with D possibly TRBD1 on 5 matching bases. V gave up 5 bases and J gave up 0 bases, with 14 bases separating them. This CDR3 contains 16 residues. The V gene's germline CDR1 is SGHVS and CDR2 FNYEAQ. CDR3: CASSPMCQGSNQPQHF. CDR3 bases: TGTGCCAGCAGCCCAATGTGCCAGGGTAGCAATCAGCCCCAGCATTTT.

The table lists this clonotype with a few counts. The chain is built from TRBV24-1 and TRBJ2-3; the match to TRBD2 covers 7 bases. The ends lost 9 bases at V and 3 bases at J; junction bases unmatched: 5. Germline V gene data show CDR1 as KGHDR and CDR2 as SFDVKD. The CDR3 sequence is 13 residues long. The CDR3 sequence is CATGREETDTQYF. DNA of the CDR3: TGTGCCACCGGTCGGGAGGAGACAGATACGCAGTATTTT.

This clonotype was recorded at least ten times. The genes are TRBV12-3 or TRBV12-4 and TRBJ1-5, with 9 bases aligning to TRBD1. The CDR3 runs 15 residues. V lost 0 bases to trimming and J lost 7 bases; unmatched junction nucleotides: 4. CDR3 nucleotide sequence: TGTGCCAGCAGTTTAGCCGGGACAGGGTGGCAGCCCCAGCATTTT. Translated, it gives CASSLAGTGWQPQHF.

This chain links TRBV5-1 with TRBJ2-5; 12 bases fit TRBD2. The CDR3 length is 16 residues. V trimming: 4 bases; J trimming: 5 bases; junction bases outside the gene matches: 9. From germline, CDR1 is SGHRS and CDR2 YFSETQ. This chain's CDR3 is CASSRTSGMEGETQYF. The CDR3 bases are TGCGCCAGCAGCAGGACTAGCGGGATGGAGGGGGAGACCCAGTACTTC.

This clonotype appeared a few times. V is TRBV5-6 and J is TRBJ2-7, with D possibly being TRBD1 or TRBD2 (6 bases each). Germline V lookup: CDR1 SGHDT, CDR2 YYEEEE. The CDR3 loop spans 14 amino acids. Trimming cost V 2 bases and J 4 bases, with 13 bases left between them. CDR3 sequence reads: CASSFPGGRYEQYV. The CDR3 DNA sequence: TGTGCCAGCAGCTTCCCCGGGGGCAGGTACGAGCAGTACGTC.

V usage is TRBV2 and J usage is TRBJ2-3; 9 bases map to TRBD2. This CDR3 region has 14 residues. The germline gives CDR1 SNHLY, CDR2 FYNNEI. Germline trimming cut 6 bases from V and 2 bases from J; bases unmatched to any gene: 3. CDR3 in DNA: TGTGCCAGCAGGCGGGAGGGAGACACAGATACGCAGTATTTT. Translating it yields CASRREGDTDTQYF.

The chain links TRBV5-1 to TRBJ2-3; tentative D call: TRBD1 (7 bases). The germline V and J ends were trimmed by 0 bases and 2 bases, with 10 bases remaining between them. The CDR3 length is 15 residues. Germline lookup yields CDR1 SGHRS and CDR2 YFSETQ. CDR3 DNA: TGCGCCAGCAGCTTGGCGGAGGGGGCCACAGATACGCAGTATTTT. Amino acids: CASSLAEGATDTQYF.

There are a few counts of this clonotype. The chain is built from TRBV7-9 and TRBJ1-6; no definite D call. CDR1 is SEHNR and CDR2 is FQNEAQ in the germline V gene (reference sequence). Trimming pared 5 bases from V and 6 bases from J, leaving 11 bases between. The CDR3 has 14 residues. The CDR3: CASSPRGGNSPLHF. CDR3 coding DNA: TGTGCCAGCAGCCCCCGGGGAGGTAATTCACCCCTCCACTTT.

The chain links TRBV12-3 or TRBV12-4 to TRBJ2-7; TRBD2 matches 7 bases. V was pared by 5 bases and J by 3 bases, with 10 bases of the junction left unmatched. The CDR3 has 15 amino acids. The CDR3 is CASSPPAGAGYEQYF. The CDR3 DNA reads as TGTGCCAGCAGTCCCCCGGCGGGAGCGGGCTACGAGCAGTACTTC.

The CDR3 loop is CASSLRAGDWNEQFF. The CDR3 bases are TGCGCCAGCAGCTTGAGGGCGGGAGACTGGAATGAGCAGTTCTTC. V and J are TRBV5-1 and TRBJ2-1; 7 bases are a match to TRBD2. V was clipped by 1 base and J by 7 bases; unmatched bases: 8. Germline V gene data show CDR1 as SGHRS and CDR2 as YFSETQ. This CDR3 has 15 amino acids.

The rearrangement uses TRBV6-1 and TRBJ2-1; 13 bases agree with TRBD2. Losses at the gene ends were 8 bases for V and 12 bases for J; bases not matched to a gene: 10. This CDR3 spans 14 amino acids. Germline loops: CDR1 MNHNS, CDR2 SASEGT. The DNA of the CDR3 is TGTGCCAGCTTTGTAGGGACTAGCGGGATGGGGCAGTTCTTC. Protein product: CASFVGTSGMGQFF.

This clonotype was detected only once. Germline is not matched at one junction end, which may reflect a read error. The rearrangement joins TRBV6-2 or TRBV6-3 to TRBJ2-2; TRBD1 is a possible D gene (5 bases). The CDR3 is made up of 15 amino acids. The germline CDR1 and CDR2 sequences are MNHEY and SVGEGT. The DNA of the CDR3 is TGTGCTAGCAGTCTGGGGCCGCCGGACACCGGGGAGCTGTTTTTT. This encodes CASSLGPPDTGELFF.

The chain uses TRBV3-1 and TRBJ2-2; no firm D call. V lost 5 bases and J 0 bases, leaving 7 bases between the germline ends. Germline values: CDR1 LGHDT, CDR2 YNNKEL (reference sequence). CDR3 length equals 14 residues. CDR3 in DNA: TGTGCCAGCAGCAAATACGCGAACACCGGGGAGCTGTTTTTT. Its protein product is CASSKYANTGELFF.

This clonotype occurred many times. The chain has TRBV5-1 and TRBJ2-3; D is perhaps TRBD1 or TRBD2 (5 bases each). Deletions cut 0 bases from V and 6 bases from J, with 14 bases between. The CDR3 loop spans 15 amino acids. The germline V gene has CDR1 SGHRS and CDR2 YFSETQ. For the CDR3, the DNA is TGCGCCAGCAGCTTGGGTGCCAGCGAGGGGGATACGCAGTATTTT. This encodes CASSLGASEGDTQYF.

V gene TRBV2 combines with J gene TRBJ1-2; D is ambiguous. The CDR3 totals 12 residues. Deletions cut 9 bases from V and 2 bases from J, with 10 bases between. Germline V gene lookup returns CDR1 SNHLY and CDR2 FYNNEI. The CDR3 DNA reads as TGTGCCAGTCAGGCGACCAACTATGGCTACACCTTC. Protein sequence: CASQATNYGYTF.

This clonotype occurred many times. J is TRBJ1-5 and V is TRBV20-1, with D unclear. The germline gives CDR1 DFQATT, CDR2 SNEGSKA (reference sequence). This CDR3 contains 12 residues. V shed 2 bases and J shed 4 bases, with 6 bases lying between them. The CDR3 reads CSARLGNQPQHF. As DNA, the CDR3 is TGCAGTGCTAGACTAGGGAATCAGCCCCAGCATTTT.

In its sample, this clonotype was seen a few times. This sequence joins TRBV20-1 and TRBJ2-3; 9 nucleotides match TRBD2. This CDR3 has 14 amino acids. Germline V gene sequence: CDR1 DFQATT, CDR2 SNEGSKA (reference sequence). V gave up 6 bases and J gave up 0 bases; unmatched junction bases: 4. The CDR3 loop is CSALTSGSTDTQYF. Here the CDR3 DNA reads TGCAGTGCCCTGACTAGCGGAAGCACAGATACGCAGTATTTT.